The subject of this entry is one TCR beta chain. Its matching antigen is unknown. Building the TCR beta libraries relied on iRepertoire HTBI primers, and CDR3 regions underwent Arm-PCR. TCRdb used MiXCR to reprocess the multiplex PCR reads, holding one entry per CDR3 protein. The data hold about 210,000 distinct CDR3 sequences, with roughly 19% observed a single time. Germline V gives CDR1 SNHLY, CDR2 FYNNEI. This CDR3 has 12 residues. Trimming took 1 base from V and 10 from J, leaving 8 bases between them. Time point defined: newly diagnosed GD, antithyroid drugs for less than 3 months. Construction of the TCR library relied on RNA isolated from PBMCs. This sample is part of a study of regulatory T cells in long-lasting Graves disease. Study findings and constraints: Less diverse TCR repertoires were seen in persistent Graves' patients than in newly diagnosed ones.

These data were also filed under a second study, of T cells in Graves' hyperthyroidism and ophthalmopathy. From that second work: Using the HTBI primer set, a first-round RT-PCR was run on the TCR CDR3.

The gene calls are TRBV2 and TRBJ2-1, with TRBD1 as a possible D gene (5 bases). The sequencing here drew on peripheral blood mononuclear cells (PBMCs), taken at new diagnosis, from a patient treated with antithyroid drugs. This TCR was sampled from a woman aged 25 to 39 with Graves disease. The CDR3 coding sequence is TGTGCCAGCAGTGAAGGGGGCAGGGAGCAGTTCTTC. This codes for CASSEGGREQFF.